The rows below give T cell receptor beta chains drawn from one sample of a study of T cells in Graves' hyperthyroidism and ophthalmopathy. Each CDR3 protein gets one entry after TCRdb re-called the multiplex PCR reads with MiXCR. The profile shows about 360,000 distinct CDR3 sequences, roughly 12% of them singletons. Sequencing was carried out using blood. The receptors originated from a man aged 30 to 45 with Graves' hyperthyroidism that later progressed to Graves' ophthalmopathy. CDR3s include the opening cysteine and the closing phenylalanine or tryptophan. D genes are given only for firm matches. Only some rows state a clone size, as once, few, many or a class for expanded clones.

j_gene,v_gene,len,d_gene,abundance,CDR3nt,CDR3aa
TRBJ2-4,TRBV28,15,TRBD1,few,TGTGCCAGCCAACGGTACAGGGGGCCGGTGTACATTCAGTACTTC,CASQRYRGPVYIQYF
TRBJ2-1,TRBV4-1,18,NA,few,TGCGCCAGCAGCCAAGATTGGGTGACTAGTTTCTCCTACAATGAGCAGTTCTTC,CASSQDWVTSFSYNEQFF
TRBJ1-2,TRBV28,11,NA,many,TGTGCCAGCAGTTTCGGGGCTGGCTACACCTTC,CASSFGAGYTF
TRBJ2-5,TRBV5-4,15,TRBD1,few,TGTGCCAGCAGCGCCACGGGGACAGGCCAAGAGACCCAGTACTTC,CASSATGTGQETQYF
TRBJ1-1,TRBV28,14,NA,many,TGTGCCAGCAAGGAAATAGGGGGACGCGTAGAAGCTTTCTTT,CASKEIGGRVEAFF
TRBJ2-7,TRBV28,15,TRBD2,many,TGTGCCAGCAGTTTATCATCCAGCGGGGGGGACGAGCAGTACTTC,CASSLSSSGGDEQYF
TRBJ2-5,TRBV3-1,16,NA,few,TGTGCCAGCAGCCATAGACCCAAGGGGCCGGTCGAGACCCAGTACTTC,CASSHRPKGPVETQYF
TRBJ2-5,TRBV7-9,14,TRBD1,many,TGTGCCAGCAGCCGCGGACAGGGCCAGGAGACCCAGTACTTC,CASSRGQGQETQYF
TRBJ1-4,TRBV3-1,14,NA,few,TGTGCCAGCAGCCAAGAGGCAGGGTTCGAAAAACTGTTTTTT,CASSQEAGFEKLFF
TRBJ2-2,TRBV7-6,17,TRBD2,many,TGTGCCAGGATTTTAGCGGGGGGGCCAATGAACACCGGGGAGCTGTTTTTT,CARILAGGPMNTGELFF
TRBJ1-4,TRBV19,13,NA,NA,TGTGCCAGTAGTATTTGGGGCGGTGAAAAACTGTTTTTT,CASSIWGGEKLFF
TRBJ1-6,TRBV7-9,14,NA,many,TGTGCCAGCAGCTTAGATGTCAATACCGTCCCCCTCCACTTT,CASSLDVNTVPLHF
TRBJ2-3,TRBV10-3,14,TRBD1,few,TGTGCCATCAACACGGGACAGGAGACAGATACGCAGTATTTT,CAINTGQETDTQYF
TRBJ2-3,TRBV20-1,13,NA,many,TGCAGTGCTAGTTTCGTAACCACAGATACGCAGTATTTT,CSASFVTTDTQYF
TRBJ2-3,TRBV25-1,17,NA,many,TGTGCCAGCAGTGAATCGAGGTGGGGCCGGAGCACAGATACGCAGTATTTT,CASSESRWGRSTDTQYF
TRBJ2-7,TRBV12-3/TRBV12-4,16,TRBD1,few,TGTGCCAGCAGTTTACGAGGCCCGGACAGGGGGTACGAGCAGTACTTC,CASSLRGPDRGYEQYF
TRBJ2-2,TRBV20-1,13,NA,NA,TGCAGTGCTAGAGAAGAAAACACCGGGGAGCTGTTTTTT,CSAREENTGELFF
TRBJ1-6,TRBV6-1,14,NA,few,TGTGCCAGCAGCGCGGGGACTCACGGTTCACCCCTCCACTTT,CASSAGTHGSPLHF
TRBJ2-3,TRBV20-1,15,NA,many,TGCAGTGCTAATTTGGCAGCTCATGTCACAGATACGCAGTATTTT,CSANLAAHVTDTQYF
TRBJ2-2,TRBV2,15,TRBD1,NA,TGTGCCAGCACTCGAGCCAGGGGGTTTTCCGGGGAGCTGTTTTTT,CASTRARGFSGELFF
TRBJ1-5,TRBV13,15,NA,NA,TGTGCCAGCAGCTTAGGCTTAAGCGGAAATCAGCCCCAGCATTTT,CASSLGLSGNQPQHF
TRBJ1-5,TRBV4-1,14,NA,many,TGCGCCAGCAGCCAGAGCTCCGTGGATCAGCCCCAGCATTTT,CASSQSSVDQPQHF